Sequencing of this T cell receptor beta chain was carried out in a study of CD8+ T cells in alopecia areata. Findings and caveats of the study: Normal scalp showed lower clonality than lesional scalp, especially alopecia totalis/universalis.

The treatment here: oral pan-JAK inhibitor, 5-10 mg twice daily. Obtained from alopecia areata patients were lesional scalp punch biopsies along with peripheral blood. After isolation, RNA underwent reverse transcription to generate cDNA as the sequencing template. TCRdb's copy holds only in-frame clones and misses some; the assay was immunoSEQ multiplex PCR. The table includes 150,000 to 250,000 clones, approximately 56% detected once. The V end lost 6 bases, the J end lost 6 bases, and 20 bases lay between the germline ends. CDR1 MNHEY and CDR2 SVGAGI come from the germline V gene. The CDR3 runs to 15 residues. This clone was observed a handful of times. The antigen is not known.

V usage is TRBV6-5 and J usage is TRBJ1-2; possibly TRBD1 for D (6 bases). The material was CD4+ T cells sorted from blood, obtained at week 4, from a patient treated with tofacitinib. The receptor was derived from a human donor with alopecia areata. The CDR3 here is CASRRGTQGTDGYTF. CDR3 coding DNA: TGTGCCAGCAGGAGGGGCACACAGGGTACCGATGGCTACACCTTC.